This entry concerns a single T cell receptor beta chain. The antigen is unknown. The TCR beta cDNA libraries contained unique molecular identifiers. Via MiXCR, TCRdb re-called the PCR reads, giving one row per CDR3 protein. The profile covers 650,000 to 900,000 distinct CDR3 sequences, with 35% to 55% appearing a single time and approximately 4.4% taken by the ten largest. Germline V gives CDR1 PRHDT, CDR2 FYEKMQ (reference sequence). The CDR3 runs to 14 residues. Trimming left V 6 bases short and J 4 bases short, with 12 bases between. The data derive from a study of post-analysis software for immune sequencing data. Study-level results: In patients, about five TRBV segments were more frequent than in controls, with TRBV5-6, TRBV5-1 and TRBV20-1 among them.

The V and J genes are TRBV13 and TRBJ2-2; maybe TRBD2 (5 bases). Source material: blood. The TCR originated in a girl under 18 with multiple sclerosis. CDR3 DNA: TGTGCCAGCAGTCCTAAGGACTTCACCGGGGAGCTGTTTTTT. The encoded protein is CASSPKDFTGELFF.